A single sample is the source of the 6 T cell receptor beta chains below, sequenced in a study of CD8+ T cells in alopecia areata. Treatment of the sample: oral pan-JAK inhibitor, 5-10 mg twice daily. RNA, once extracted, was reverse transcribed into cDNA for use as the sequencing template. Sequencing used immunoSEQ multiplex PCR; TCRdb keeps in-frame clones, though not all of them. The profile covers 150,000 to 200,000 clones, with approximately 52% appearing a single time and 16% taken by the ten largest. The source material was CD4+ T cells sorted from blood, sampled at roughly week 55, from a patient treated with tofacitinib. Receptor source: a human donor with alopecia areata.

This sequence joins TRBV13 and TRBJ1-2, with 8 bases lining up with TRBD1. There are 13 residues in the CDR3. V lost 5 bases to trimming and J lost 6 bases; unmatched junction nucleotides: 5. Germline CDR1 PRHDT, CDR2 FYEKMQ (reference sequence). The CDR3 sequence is CASSRTGYDGYTF. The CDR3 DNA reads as TGTGCCAGCAGCCGGACAGGGTACGATGGCTACACCTTC.

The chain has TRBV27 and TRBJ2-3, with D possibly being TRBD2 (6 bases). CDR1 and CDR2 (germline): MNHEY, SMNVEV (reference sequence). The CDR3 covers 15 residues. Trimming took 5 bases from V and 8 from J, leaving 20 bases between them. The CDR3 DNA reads TGTGCCAGCAGTCCCGGGACTGGGGGAGAGGGTACGCAGTATTTT. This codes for CASSPGTGGEGTQYF.

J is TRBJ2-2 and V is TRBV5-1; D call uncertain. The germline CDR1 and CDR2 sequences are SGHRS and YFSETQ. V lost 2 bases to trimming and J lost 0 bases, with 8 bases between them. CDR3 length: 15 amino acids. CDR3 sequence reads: CASSFGPANTGELFF. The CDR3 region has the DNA TGCGCCAGCAGCTTCGGGCCCGCGAACACCGGGGAGCTGTTTTTT.

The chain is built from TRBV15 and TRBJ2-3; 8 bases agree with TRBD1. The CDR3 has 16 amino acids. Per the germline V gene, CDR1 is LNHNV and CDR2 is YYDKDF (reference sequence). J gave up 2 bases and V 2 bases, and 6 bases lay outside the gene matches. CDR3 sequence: CATSRPRTGTTDTQYF. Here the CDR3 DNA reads TGTGCCACCAGCAGACCGAGGACAGGGACCACAGATACGCAGTATTTT. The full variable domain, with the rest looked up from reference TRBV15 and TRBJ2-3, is DAMVIQNPRYQVTQFGKPVTLSCSQTLNHNVMYWYQQKSSQAPKLLFHYYDKDFNNEADTPDNFQSRRPNTSFCFLDIRSPGLGDTAMYLCATSRPRTGTTDTQYFGPGTRLTVL.

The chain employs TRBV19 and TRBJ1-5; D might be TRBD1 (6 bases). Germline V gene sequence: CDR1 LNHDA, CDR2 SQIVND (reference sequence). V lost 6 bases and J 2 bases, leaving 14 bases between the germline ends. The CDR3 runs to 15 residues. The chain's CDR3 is CASSTTGSGNQPQHF. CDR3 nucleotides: TGTGCCAGTAGCACCACAGGGTCTGGCAATCAGCCCCAGCATTTT. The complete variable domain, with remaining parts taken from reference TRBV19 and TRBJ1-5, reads DGGITQSPKYLFRKEGQNVTLSCEQNLNHDAMYWYRQDPGQGLRLIYYSQIVNDFQKGDIAEGYSVSREKKESFPLTVTSAQKNPTAFYLCASSTTGSGNQPQHFGDGTRLSIL.

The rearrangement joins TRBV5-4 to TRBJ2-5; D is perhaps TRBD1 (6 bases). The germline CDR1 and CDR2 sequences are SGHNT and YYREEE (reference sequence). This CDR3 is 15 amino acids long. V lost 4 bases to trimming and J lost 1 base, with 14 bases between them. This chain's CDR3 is CASSTSGTPQETQYF. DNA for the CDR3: TGTGCCAGCAGCACATCCGGGACACCCCAAGAGACCCAGTACTTC. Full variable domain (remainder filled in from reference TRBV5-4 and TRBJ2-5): ETGVTQSPTHLIKTRGQQVTLRCSSQSGHNTVSWYQQALGQGPQFIFQYYREEENGRGNFPPRFSGLQFPNYSSELNVNALELDDSALYLCASSTSGTPQETQYFGPGTRLLVL.